The clone carrying this T cell receptor beta chain was detected once. Its antigen is still unknown. The sample is drawn from a study of T cell responses to AZD1222 COVID-19 vaccine. As for the study in general: Whether given at about 4 or about 12 weeks, second doses were pooled. Whole-study findings and limits: Reports say nearly half of spike-specific TCRs go after unmutated variant regions. Spike was spanned by vaccine-associated CD4 TCRs, with dominance at 160-218 and 743-854.

The method was immunoSEQ multiplex PCR; TCRdb's version includes in-frame clones alone and lacks a portion of them. This table holds approximately 82,000 clones, 85% found once. Germline V gives CDR1 SEHNR, CDR2 FQNEAQ (reference sequence). Trimming cost V 5 bases and J 7 bases, with 15 bases left between them. CDR3 length: 15 amino acids. The rearrangement joins TRBV7-9 to TRBJ1-6; no firm D call. Material: peripheral blood, obtained on day 0 of AZD1222 vaccination. The receptor's source is an adult in good health. The CDR3 spells CASSARAQPNSPLHF. CDR3 DNA sequence: TGTGCCAGCAGCGCCCGGGCCCAGCCCAATTCACCCCTCCACTTT.